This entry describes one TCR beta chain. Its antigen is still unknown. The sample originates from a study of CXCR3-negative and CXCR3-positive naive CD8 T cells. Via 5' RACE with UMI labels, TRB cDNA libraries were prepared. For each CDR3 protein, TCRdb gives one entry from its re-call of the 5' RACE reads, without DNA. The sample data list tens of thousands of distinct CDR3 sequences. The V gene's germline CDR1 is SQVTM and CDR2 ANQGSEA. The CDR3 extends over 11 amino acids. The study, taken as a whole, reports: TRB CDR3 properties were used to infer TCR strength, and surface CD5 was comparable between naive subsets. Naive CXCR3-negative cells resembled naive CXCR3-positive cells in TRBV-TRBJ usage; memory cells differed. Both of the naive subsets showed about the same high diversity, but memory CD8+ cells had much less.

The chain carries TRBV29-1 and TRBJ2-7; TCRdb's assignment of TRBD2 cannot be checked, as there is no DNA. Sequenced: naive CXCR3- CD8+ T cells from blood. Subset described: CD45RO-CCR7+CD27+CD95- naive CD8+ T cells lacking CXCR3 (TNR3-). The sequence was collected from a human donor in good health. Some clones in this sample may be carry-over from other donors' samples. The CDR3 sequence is CSVEKLDEQYF.